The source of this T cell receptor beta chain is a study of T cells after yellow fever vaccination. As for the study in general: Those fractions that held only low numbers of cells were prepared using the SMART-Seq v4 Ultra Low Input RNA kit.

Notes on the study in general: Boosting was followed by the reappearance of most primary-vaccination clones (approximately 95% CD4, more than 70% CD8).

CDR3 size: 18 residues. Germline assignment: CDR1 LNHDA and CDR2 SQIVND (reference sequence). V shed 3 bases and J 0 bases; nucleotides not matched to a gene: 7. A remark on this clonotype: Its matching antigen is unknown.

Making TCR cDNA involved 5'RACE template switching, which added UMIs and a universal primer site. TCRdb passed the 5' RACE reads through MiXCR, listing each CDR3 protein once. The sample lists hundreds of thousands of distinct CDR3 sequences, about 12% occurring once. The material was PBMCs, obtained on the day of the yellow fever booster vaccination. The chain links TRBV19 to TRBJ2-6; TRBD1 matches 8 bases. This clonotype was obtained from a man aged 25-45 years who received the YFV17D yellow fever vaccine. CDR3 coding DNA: TGTGCCAGTAGTATCGCCGGGACAGGAACCTCTGGGGCCAACGTCCTGACTTTC. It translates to CASSIAGTGTSGANVLTF.